A selection of T cell receptor beta chains follows, all from one sample in a study of T-cell memory formation after mild COVID-19. In TCRdb, the 5' RACE reads were re-called with MiXCR into one record per CDR3 protein. The sample has more than 35,000 distinct CDR3 sequences; about 6.1% are singletons. What was sequenced was PBMCs or a T cell subset sorted from them (not recorded which). The receptors stem from an adult who had mild COVID-19 (a few samples of this study predate the infection). Cell type and time point are not known. Both conserved end residues are part of each CDR3. A D gene is named only where the DNA matches it firmly. Size is omitted from some rows. Given values are once, few, many or a class for expanded clones.

>few|TRBD1|TRBJ2-5|TRBV18
CASSRDRAGETQYF
TGTGCCAGCTCACGGGACAGGGCCGGAGAGACCCAGTACTTC
>-|-|TRBJ1-2|TRBV12-3/TRBV12-4
CASSPTGANYGYTF
TGTGCCAGCAGCCCGACAGGCGCTAACTATGGCTACACCTTC
>many|TRBD1|TRBJ2-2|TRBV18
CASSPLMATGANTGELFF
TGTGCCAGCTCACCACTAATGGCGACAGGGGCTAACACCGGGGAGCTGTTTTTT
>-|TRBD2|TRBJ2-2|TRBV5-1
CASSLEVPGGGTGELFF
TGCGCCAGCAGCTTGGAAGTCCCCGGGGGGGGCACCGGGGAGCTGTTTTTT
>many|-|TRBJ2-6|TRBV5-6
CASSSPPGRDYSGANVLTF
TGTGCCAGCAGCTCCCCGCCGGGCAGGGATTACTCTGGGGCCAACGTCCTGACTTTC
>few|TRBD1|TRBJ2-3|TRBV6-5
CASSKQDRVWTDTQYF
TGTGCCAGCAGTAAACAGGACAGGGTTTGGACAGATACGCAGTATTTT
>few|-|TRBJ2-3|TRBV12-3/TRBV12-4
CASSLGGLTDTQYF
TGTGCCAGCAGCCTCGGGGGGCTCACAGATACGCAGTATTTT
>many|TRBD2|TRBJ2-3|TRBV7-9
CATTRTSGITDTQYF
TGTGCCACTACTAGGACTAGCGGGATCACAGATACGCAGTATTTT
>many|-|TRBJ1-1|TRBV15
CATSRLAVMNTEAFF
TGTGCCACCAGCAGACTGGCGGTTATGAACACTGAAGCTTTCTTT
>-|-|TRBJ2-3|TRBV14
CASSLPGLSTDTQYF
TGTGCCAGCAGCCTCCCGGGACTTTCCACAGATACGCAGTATTTT
>-|TRBD1|TRBJ1-2|TRBV20-1
CSARTAGTGAYGYTF
TGCAGTGCTAGGACCGCCGGGACAGGCGCCTATGGCTACACCTTC
>few|-|TRBJ2-5|TRBV20-1
CSARVTAGGETQYF
TGCAGTGCTAGAGTCACGGCGGGCGGGGAGACCCAGTACTTC
>many|TRBD2|TRBJ2-7|TRBV7-2
CASSRRTSGAEYEQYF
TGTGCCAGCAGCCGGCGGACTAGCGGAGCCGAGTACGAGCAGTACTTC
>few|-|TRBJ2-3|TRBV4-2
CASSQDSGPDNTQYF
TGTGCCAGCAGCCAAGATTCGGGGCCGGATAATACGCAGTATTTT
>medium-sized|-|TRBJ2-7|TRBV5-1
CASSLDGRSYEQYF
TGCGCCAGCAGCTTGGACGGCAGGTCCTACGAGCAGTACTTC
>many|TRBD2|TRBJ2-7|TRBV7-9
CASSRLAGGPYEQYF
TGTGCCAGCAGCCGTCTAGCGGGAGGGCCTTACGAGCAGTACTTC
>-|-|TRBJ2-7|TRBV5-1
CASSLGLQNYEQYF
TGCGCCAGCAGCTTGGGACTCCAAAACTACGAGCAGTACTTC
>many|-|TRBJ2-4|TRBV30
CAWISKNIQYF
TGTGCCTGGATTAGTAAAAACATTCAGTACTTC
>many|TRBD2|TRBJ2-3|TRBV7-8
CASSPSSTGGPGDTQYF
TGTGCCAGCAGCCCATCAAGTACGGGGGGGCCCGGAGATACGCAGTATTTT
>many|TRBD2|TRBJ2-7|TRBV5-4
CASSERLAATGEQYF
TGTGCCAGCAGTGAACGACTAGCGGCAACGGGGGAGCAGTACTTC
>-|-|TRBJ1-5|TRBV6-5
CATSPGMGNQPQHF
TGTGCCACCTCCCCCGGGATGGGCAATCAGCCCCAGCATTTT
>many|TRBD1|TRBJ1-3|TRBV7-9
CASSRQGSGNTIYF
TGTGCCAGCAGCAGACAGGGTTCAGGAAACACCATATATTTT
>few|-|TRBJ1-6|TRBV3-1
CASSQVDRYSYNSPLHF
TGTGCCAGCAGCCAAGTGGACCGGTACTCCTATAATTCACCCCTCCACTTT
>-|-|TRBJ2-2|TRBV5-1
CASSPAERNTGELFF
TGCGCCAGCAGCCCGGCGGAGCGGAACACCGGGGAGCTGTTTTTT
>many|TRBD2|TRBJ2-1|TRBV4-2
CASSQDFHGGVYNEQFF
TGTGCCAGCAGCCAAGATTTTCACGGGGGGGTTTACAATGAGCAGTTCTTC
>medium-sized|TRBD2|TRBJ2-7|TRBV5-5
CASSFLGGDSYEQYF
TGTGCCAGCAGCTTTCTCGGGGGGGATTCCTACGAGCAGTACTTC
>many|-|TRBJ2-1|TRBV4-3
CASSQEVSNEQFF
TGCGCCAGCAGCCAAGAAGTTTCCAATGAGCAGTTCTTC
>many|-|TRBJ2-1|TRBV20-1
CSAKPSPLSEQFF
TGCAGTGCTAAACCTTCCCCGCTTAGTGAGCAGTTCTTC
>many|-|TRBJ2-1|TRBV4-3
CASSLAGNNEQFF
TGCGCCAGCAGCCTGGCGGGGAACAATGAGCAGTTCTTC
>many|-|TRBJ2-2|TRBV19
CASSIGTGELFF
TGTGCCAGTAGTATCGGGACCGGGGAGCTGTTTTTT
>-|-|TRBJ1-2|TRBV15
CATSTWDKGDYGYTF
TGTGCCACCAGCACCTGGGACAAAGGGGACTATGGCTACACCTTC
>many|-|TRBJ2-1|TRBV29-1
CSVEEAAEQFF
TGCAGCGTTGAAGAAGCGGCAGAGCAGTTCTTC
>-|TRBD1|TRBJ1-1|TRBV12-3/TRBV12-4
CASSARTGENTEAFF
TGTGCCAGCAGTGCCAGGACAGGGGAGAACACTGAAGCTTTCTTT
>many|TRBD2|TRBJ2-1|TRBV20-1
CSCGSDGNEQFF
TGCAGTTGCGGGAGCGACGGCAATGAGCAGTTCTTC
>few|TRBD2|TRBJ2-7|TRBV28
CASSFQGGSYEQYF
TGTGCCAGCAGTTTCCAGGGAGGGTCCTACGAGCAGTACTTC
>-|TRBD2|TRBJ2-1|TRBV2
CASRVSGGSSNEQFF
TGTGCCAGCAGGGTTAGCGGGGGTAGTTCGAATGAGCAGTTCTTC
>few|-|TRBJ1-1|TRBV5-5
CASSLATGNTEAFF
TGTGCCAGCAGCTTGGCGACGGGGAACACTGAAGCTTTCTTT
>few|-|TRBJ2-3|TRBV12-3/TRBV12-4
CASSLVRNTQYF
TGTGCCAGCAGTTTAGTAAGAAATACGCAGTATTTT
>many|-|TRBJ2-5|TRBV4-2
CASSQEERTAETQYF
TGTGCCAGCAGCCAAGAAGAGAGGACCGCGGAGACCCAGTACTTC
>-|-|TRBJ2-6|TRBV7-8
CASSSGTGTRLTGANVLTF
TGTGCCAGCAGCTCCGGGACAGGGACTAGGTTGACTGGGGCCAACGTCCTGACTTTC
>many|TRBD2|TRBJ2-1|TRBV7-9
CASRIGLADSYNEQFF
TGTGCCAGCAGAATAGGACTAGCGGACTCCTACAATGAGCAGTTCTTC
>few|TRBD1|TRBJ1-6|TRBV23-1
CASSQSTPPGQENNSPLHF
TGCGCCAGCAGTCAATCAACACCCCCGGGACAGGAGAATAATTCACCCCTCCACTTT
>many|-|TRBJ2-5|TRBV6-6
CASSWVQETQYF
TGTGCCAGCAGCTGGGTTCAAGAGACCCAGTACTTC
>-|TRBD1|TRBJ1-5|TRBV10-3
CAISQGGDQPQHF
TGTGCCATCAGTCAGGGGGGGGATCAGCCCCAGCATTTT
>many|-|TRBJ1-1|TRBV7-6
CASSLLSLNTEAFF
TGTGCCAGCAGCTTACTCAGTCTGAACACTGAAGCTTTCTTT
>-|-|TRBJ1-1|TRBV6-2/TRBV6-3
CASSHPGWGAPNTEAFF
TGTGCCAGCAGTCATCCCGGGTGGGGGGCCCCGAACACTGAAGCTTTCTTT
>many|-|TRBJ2-2|TRBV7-8
CASSSLTGELFF
TGTGCCAGCAGCTCATTAACCGGGGAGCTGTTTTTT
>many|-|TRBJ2-3|TRBV29-1
CSVDERYGTDTQYF
TGCAGCGTTGATGAGCGGTACGGCACAGATACGCAGTATTTT
>many|-|TRBJ1-1|TRBV7-3
CASSLHAAANTEAFF
TGTGCCAGCAGCCTTCACGCGGCGGCGAACACTGAAGCTTTCTTT
>few|TRBD2|TRBJ2-1|TRBV6-5
CASRGTSGSDEQFF
TGTGCCAGCAGGGGGACTAGCGGGAGTGATGAGCAGTTCTTC
>many|-|TRBJ2-7|TRBV12-3/TRBV12-4
CASRTGRRGAYEQYF
TGTGCCAGCAGAACTGGGCGGCGGGGAGCCTACGAGCAGTACTTC
>many|TRBD2|TRBJ2-7|TRBV5-1
CASSNKTSGGTYEQYF
TGCGCCAGCAGCAATAAGACTAGCGGGGGTACCTACGAGCAGTACTTC
>few|-|TRBJ1-1|TRBV20-1
CSAKPGHLWTEAFF
TGCAGTGCTAAACCGGGACACCTCTGGACTGAAGCTTTCTTT
>-|TRBD2|TRBJ2-7|TRBV5-1
CASSERTSGSHEQYF
TGCGCCAGCAGCGAACGGACTAGTGGATCCCACGAGCAGTACTTC
>few|-|TRBJ2-1|TRBV27
CASSARTGIGAYNEQFF
TGTGCCAGCAGTGCCCGAACAGGGATAGGGGCATACAATGAGCAGTTCTTC
>many|-|TRBJ1-5|TRBV24-1
CATSEGAGGRGQPQHF
TGTGCCACCAGTGAGGGGGCAGGCGGCCGAGGGCAGCCCCAGCATTTT
>few|-|TRBJ1-4|TRBV7-8
CASSLYDEKLFF
TGTGCCAGCAGCTTATATGATGAAAAACTGTTTTTT
>many|TRBD1|TRBJ2-7|TRBV20-1
CSAERGLSDEQYF
TGCAGTGCTGAGAGGGGGCTCAGCGACGAGCAGTACTTC
>-|-|TRBJ2-1|TRBV29-1
CSVVAATAYNEQFF
TGCAGCGTTGTGGCGGCCACAGCCTACAATGAGCAGTTCTTC